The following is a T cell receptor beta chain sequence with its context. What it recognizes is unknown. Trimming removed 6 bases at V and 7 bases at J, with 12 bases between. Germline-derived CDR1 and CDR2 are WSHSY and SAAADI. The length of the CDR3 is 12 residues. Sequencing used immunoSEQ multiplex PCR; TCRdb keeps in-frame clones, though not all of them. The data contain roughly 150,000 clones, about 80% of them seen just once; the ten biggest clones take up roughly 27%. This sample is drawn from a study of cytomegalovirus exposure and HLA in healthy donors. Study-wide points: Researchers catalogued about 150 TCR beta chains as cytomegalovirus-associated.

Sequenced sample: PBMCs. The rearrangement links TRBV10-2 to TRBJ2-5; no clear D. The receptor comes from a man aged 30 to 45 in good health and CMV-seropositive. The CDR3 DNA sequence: TGCGCCAGCAGCGGGTCCCCGAGGACCCAGTACTTC. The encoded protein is CASSGSPRTQYF.